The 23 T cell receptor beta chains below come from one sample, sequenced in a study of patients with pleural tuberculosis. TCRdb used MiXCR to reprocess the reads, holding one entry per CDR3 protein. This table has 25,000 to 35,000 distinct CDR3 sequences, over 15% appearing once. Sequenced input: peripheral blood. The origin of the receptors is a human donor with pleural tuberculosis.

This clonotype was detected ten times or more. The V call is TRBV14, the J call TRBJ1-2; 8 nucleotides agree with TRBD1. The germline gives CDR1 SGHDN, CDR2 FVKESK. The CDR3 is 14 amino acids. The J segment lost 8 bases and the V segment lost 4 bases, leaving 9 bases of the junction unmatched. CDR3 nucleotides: TGTGCCAGCAGCCCCCCGGACAGGGTATCGGGCTACACCTTC. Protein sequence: CASSPPDRVSGYTF. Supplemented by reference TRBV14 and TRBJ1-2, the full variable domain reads EAGVTQFPSHSVIEKGQTVTLRCDPISGHDNLYWYRRVMGKEIKFLLHFVKESKQDESGMPNNRFLAERTGGTYSTLKVQPAELEDSGVYFCASSPPDRVSGYTFGSGTRLTVV.

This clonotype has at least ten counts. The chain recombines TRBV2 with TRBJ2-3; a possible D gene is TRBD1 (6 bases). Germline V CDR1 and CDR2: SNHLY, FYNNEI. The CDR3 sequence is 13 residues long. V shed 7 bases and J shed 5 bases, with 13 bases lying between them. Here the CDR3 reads CASTELRGDTQYF. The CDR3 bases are TGTGCCAGCACCGAGCTCAGGGGAGATACGCAGTATTTT.

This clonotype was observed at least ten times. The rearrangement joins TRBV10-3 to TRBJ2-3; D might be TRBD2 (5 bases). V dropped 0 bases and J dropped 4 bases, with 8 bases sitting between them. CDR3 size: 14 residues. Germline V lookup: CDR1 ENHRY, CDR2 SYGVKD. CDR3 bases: TGTGCCATCAGTGAGTCGACTAACCCAGATACGCAGTATTTT. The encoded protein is CAISESTNPDTQYF.

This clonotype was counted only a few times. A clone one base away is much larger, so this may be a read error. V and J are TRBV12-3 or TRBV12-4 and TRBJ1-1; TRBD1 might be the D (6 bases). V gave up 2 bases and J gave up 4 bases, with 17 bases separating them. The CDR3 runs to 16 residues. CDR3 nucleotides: TGTGCCAGCAGTTTACGGGGGGGGAGGGGGACCACTGAAGCTTTCTTT. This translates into CASSLRGGRGTTEAFF.

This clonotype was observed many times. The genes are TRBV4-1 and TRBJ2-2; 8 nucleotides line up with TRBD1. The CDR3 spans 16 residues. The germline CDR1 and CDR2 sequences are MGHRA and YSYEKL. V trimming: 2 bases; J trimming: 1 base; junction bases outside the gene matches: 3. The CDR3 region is CASSQFGTGNTGELFF. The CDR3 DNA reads TGCGCCAGCAGCCAATTCGGGACAGGGAACACCGGGGAGCTGTTTTTT.

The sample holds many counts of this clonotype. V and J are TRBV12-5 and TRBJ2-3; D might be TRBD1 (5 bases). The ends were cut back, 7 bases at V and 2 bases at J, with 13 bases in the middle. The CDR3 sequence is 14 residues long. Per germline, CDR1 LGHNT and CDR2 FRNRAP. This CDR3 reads CASAQDIPTDTQYF. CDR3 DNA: TGTGCTAGTGCCCAGGACATTCCCACAGATACGCAGTATTTT.

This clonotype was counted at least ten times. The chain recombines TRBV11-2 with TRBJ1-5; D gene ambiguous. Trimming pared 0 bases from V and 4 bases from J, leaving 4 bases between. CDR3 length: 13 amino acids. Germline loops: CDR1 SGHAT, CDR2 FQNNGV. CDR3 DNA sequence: TGTGCCAGCAGCTTAGACCGTAATCAGCCCCAGCATTTT. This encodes CASSLDRNQPQHF.

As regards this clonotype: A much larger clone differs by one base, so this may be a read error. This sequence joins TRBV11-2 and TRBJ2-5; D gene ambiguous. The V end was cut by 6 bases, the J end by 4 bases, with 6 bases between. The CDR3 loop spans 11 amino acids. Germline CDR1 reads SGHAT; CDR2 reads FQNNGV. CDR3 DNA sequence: TGTGCCAGCAGACGAGGAGAGACCCAGTACTTC. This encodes CASRRGETQYF.

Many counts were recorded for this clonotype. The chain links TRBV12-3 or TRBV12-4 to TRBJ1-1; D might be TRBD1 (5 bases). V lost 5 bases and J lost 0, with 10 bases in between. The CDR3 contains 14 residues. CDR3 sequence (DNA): TGTGCCAGCAGTGCAAGGGGAATGAACACTGAAGCTTTCTTT. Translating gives CASSARGMNTEAFF.

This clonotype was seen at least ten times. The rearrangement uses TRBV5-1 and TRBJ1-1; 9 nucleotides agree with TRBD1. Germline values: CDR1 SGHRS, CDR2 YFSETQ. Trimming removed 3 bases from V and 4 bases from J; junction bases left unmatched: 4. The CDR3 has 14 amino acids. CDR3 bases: TGCGCCAGCAGCTCGAAGACAGGGGGCACTGAAGCTTTCTTT. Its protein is CASSSKTGGTEAFF.

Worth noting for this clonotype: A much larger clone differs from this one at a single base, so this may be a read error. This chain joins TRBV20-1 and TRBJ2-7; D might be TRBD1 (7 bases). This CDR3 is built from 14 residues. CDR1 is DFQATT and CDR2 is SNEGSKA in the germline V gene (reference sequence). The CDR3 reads CSPGQLSNRRERYF. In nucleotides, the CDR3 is TGCAGCCCGGGACAGTTATCAAACAGACGGGAGCGGTACTTC.

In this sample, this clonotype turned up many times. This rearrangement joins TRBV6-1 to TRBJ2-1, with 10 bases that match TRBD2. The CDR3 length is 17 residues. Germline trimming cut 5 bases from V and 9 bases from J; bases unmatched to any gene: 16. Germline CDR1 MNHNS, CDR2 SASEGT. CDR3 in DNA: TGTGCCAGCAGTACCCCGGGACTAGCGTTAGGGCCGGCTGAGCAGTTCTTC. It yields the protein CASSTPGLALGPAEQFF.

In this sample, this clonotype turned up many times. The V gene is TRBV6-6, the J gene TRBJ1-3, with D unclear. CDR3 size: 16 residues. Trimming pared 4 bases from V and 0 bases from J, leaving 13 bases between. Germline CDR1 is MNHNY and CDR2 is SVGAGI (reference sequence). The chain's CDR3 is CASSFSDGRSGNTIYF. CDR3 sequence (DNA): TGTGCCAGCAGTTTCTCGGACGGGCGCTCTGGAAACACCATATATTTT.

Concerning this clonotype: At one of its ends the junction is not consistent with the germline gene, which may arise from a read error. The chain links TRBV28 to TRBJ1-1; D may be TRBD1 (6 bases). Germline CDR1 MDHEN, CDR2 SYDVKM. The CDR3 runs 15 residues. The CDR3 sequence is CASSFATGLNTGAFF. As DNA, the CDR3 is TGTGCCAGCAGTTTCGCTACAGGGTTGAACACTGGAGCTTTCTTT.

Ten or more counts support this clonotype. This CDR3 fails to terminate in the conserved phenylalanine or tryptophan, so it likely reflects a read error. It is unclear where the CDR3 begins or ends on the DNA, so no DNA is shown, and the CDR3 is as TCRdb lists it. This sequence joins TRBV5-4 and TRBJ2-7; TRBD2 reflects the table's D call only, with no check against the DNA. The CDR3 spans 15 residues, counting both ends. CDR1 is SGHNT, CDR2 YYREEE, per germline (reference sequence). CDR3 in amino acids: CASSLRGTSGRDFTM.

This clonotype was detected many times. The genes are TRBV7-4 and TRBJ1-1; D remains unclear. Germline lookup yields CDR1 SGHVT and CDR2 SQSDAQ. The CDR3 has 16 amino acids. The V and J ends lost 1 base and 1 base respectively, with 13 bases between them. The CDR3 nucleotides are TGTGCCAGCAGCTTAGTCGGGAGTCGAGGGAACACTGAAGCTTTCTTT. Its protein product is CASSLVGSRGNTEAFF. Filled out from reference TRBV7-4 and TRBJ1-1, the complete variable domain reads GAGVSQSPRYKVAKRGRDVALRCDSISGHVTLYWYRQTLGQGSEVLTYSQSDAQRDKSGRPSGRFSAERPERSVSTLKIQRTEQGDSAVYLCASSLVGSRGNTEAFFGQGTRLTVV.

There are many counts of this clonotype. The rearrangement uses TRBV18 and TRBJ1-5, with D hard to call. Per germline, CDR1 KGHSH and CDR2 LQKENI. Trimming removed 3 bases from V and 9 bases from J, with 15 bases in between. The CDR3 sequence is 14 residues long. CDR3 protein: CASSPSKNLGPQHF. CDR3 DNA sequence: TGTGCCAGCTCACCCTCCAAGAATTTGGGGCCCCAGCATTTT. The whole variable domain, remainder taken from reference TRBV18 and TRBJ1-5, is NAGVMQNPRHLVRRRGQEARLRCSPMKGHSHVYWYRQLPEEGLKFMVYLQKENIIDESGMPKERFSAEFPKEGPSILRIQQVVRGDSAAYFCASSPSKNLGPQHFGDGTRLSIL.

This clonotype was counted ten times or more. CDR3 sequence: CASSSPRDTLSGNTIYF. DNA of the CDR3: TGTGCCAGCAGCTCGCCCCGGGACACGCTCTCTGGAAACACCATATATTTT. V usage is TRBV28 and J usage is TRBJ1-3; D might be TRBD1 (6 bases). Germline loops: CDR1 MDHEN, CDR2 SYDVKM. The CDR3 sequence is 17 residues long. V was clipped by 6 bases and J by 0 bases, with 18 bases between them.

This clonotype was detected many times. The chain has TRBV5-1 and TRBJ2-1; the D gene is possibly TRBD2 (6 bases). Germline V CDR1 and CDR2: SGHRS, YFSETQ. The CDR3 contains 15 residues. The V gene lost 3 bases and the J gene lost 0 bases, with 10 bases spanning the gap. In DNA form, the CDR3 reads TGCGCCAGCAGCTCGGGACTGAGCTCCTACAATGAGCAGTTCTTC. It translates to CASSSGLSSYNEQFF.

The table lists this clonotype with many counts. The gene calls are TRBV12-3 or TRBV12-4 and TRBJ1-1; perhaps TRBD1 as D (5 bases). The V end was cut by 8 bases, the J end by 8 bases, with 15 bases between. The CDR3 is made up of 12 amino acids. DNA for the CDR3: TGTGCCAGCCTCCGAGGGGTCTCCGAAGCTTTCTTT. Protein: CASLRGVSEAFF.

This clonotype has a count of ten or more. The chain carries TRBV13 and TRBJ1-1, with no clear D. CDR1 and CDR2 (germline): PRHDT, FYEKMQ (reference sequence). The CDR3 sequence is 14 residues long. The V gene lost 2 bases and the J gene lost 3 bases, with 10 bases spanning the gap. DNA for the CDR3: TGTGCCAGCAGCTTAACCCAAGCCCACACTGAAGCTTTCTTT. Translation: CASSLTQAHTEAFF.

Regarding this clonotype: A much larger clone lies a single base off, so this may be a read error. The CDR3 DNA reads TGTGCCATCAGCCCAATCGAGGCTAGCGGGGGGACTGAGCAGTTCTTC. Its translation: CAISPIEASGGTEQFF. The J gene is TRBJ2-1, the V gene TRBV9; 11 bases map to TRBD2. CDR3 length equals 16 residues. Germline CDR1 SGDLS, CDR2 YYNGEE.

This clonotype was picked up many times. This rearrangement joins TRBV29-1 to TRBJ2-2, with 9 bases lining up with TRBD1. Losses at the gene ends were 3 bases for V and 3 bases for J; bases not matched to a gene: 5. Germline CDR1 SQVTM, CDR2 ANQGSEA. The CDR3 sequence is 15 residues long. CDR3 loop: CSVEPTGGHTGELFF. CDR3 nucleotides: TGCAGCGTTGAGCCGACAGGGGGACACACCGGGGAGCTGTTTTTT.